This TCR beta chain was captured by sequencing in a study of T cell repertoires in cytomegalovirus infection. Each CDR3 protein is one row after TCRdb ran MiXCR on the reads. Of some 940,000 distinct CDR3 sequences in the sample, around 31% were seen once. The CDR3 length is 17 residues. The J segment lost 0 bases and the V segment lost 8 bases, leaving 8 bases of the junction unmatched. Looked up from germline, CDR1 is ENHRY and CDR2 is SYGVKD. Concerning this clonotype: Its antigen remains unknown.

The TCR comes from a human donor in good health (CMV status not recorded). Some clones in this sample may be carry-over from other donors' samples. The chain combines TRBV10-3 with TRBJ2-2; 11 bases agree with TRBD1. The sample was cultured CD8+ T cells from PBMCs, taken from culture after CMV antigen stimulation. In DNA form, the CDR3 reads TGTGCCATCGGACAGGGGGCTTCCCCACCGAACACCGGGGAGCTGTTTTTT. Protein product: CAIGQGASPPNTGELFF.